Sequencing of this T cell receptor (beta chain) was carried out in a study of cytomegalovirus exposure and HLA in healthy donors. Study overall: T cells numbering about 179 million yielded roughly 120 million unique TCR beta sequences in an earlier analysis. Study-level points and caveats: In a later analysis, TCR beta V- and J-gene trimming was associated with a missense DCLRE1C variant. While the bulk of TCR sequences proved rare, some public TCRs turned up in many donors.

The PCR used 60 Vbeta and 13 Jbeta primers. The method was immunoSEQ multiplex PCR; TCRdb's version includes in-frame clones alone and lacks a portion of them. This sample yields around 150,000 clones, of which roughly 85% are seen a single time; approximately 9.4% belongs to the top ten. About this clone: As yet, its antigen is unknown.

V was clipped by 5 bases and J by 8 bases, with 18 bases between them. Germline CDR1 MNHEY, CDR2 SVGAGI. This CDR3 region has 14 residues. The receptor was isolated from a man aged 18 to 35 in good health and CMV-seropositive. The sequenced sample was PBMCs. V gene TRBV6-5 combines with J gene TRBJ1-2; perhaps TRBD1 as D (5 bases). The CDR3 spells CASSRLGGALGYTF. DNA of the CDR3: TGTGCCAGCAGTCGATTGGGCGGGGCCCTGGGCTACACCTTC.